The clone carrying this TCR beta chain was detected many times. Its antigen is still unknown. Other nucleotide sequences in the sample specify the same CDR3. This entry comes from a study of T cell responses to AZD1222 COVID-19 vaccine. Across the study: Both about-4-week and about-12-week second-dose recipients were combined.

V was trimmed by 4 bases and J by 4 bases, leaving 8 bases between them. Per the germline V gene, CDR1 is SGDLS and CDR2 is YYNGEE. The CDR3 consists of 13 residues. TCRdb's copy holds only in-frame clones and misses some; the assay was immunoSEQ multiplex PCR. The table records 60,000 to 70,000 clones, over 75% of them present only once. Whole-study results and caveats: Repertoire sampling was restricted to post-peak T cell response timepoints. Spike-wide vaccine-associated CD4 TCRs dominated at 160-218 and 743-854. Two AZD1222 doses significantly raised spike-specific TCR breadth and depth over controls.

The chain combines TRBV9 with TRBJ2-2, with D unclear. The receptor was derived from an adult in good health. This sample comprised peripheral blood, obtained on day 0 of AZD1222 vaccination. In DNA, the CDR3 is TGTGCCAGCAGCCCATCGATCACCGGGGAGCTGTTTTTT. It yields the protein CASSPSITGELFF.